These T cell receptor beta chains were read from a single sample in a study of blood T cell repertoires in COVID-19. Using immunoSEQ multiplex PCR, the repertoire was profiled, and TCRdb retains in-frame clones only, with some absent. The repertoire holds fewer than 250,000 clones, with about 86% as singletons. The material sequenced was peripheral blood. The receptor source for this set is a woman aged 50 to 65 with acute or convalescent COVID-19. Both conserved end residues are part of each CDR3. A D gene is named only where the DNA matches it firmly. Not all rows give a size; the values are once, few, many and, for expanded clones, a class.

V gene: TRBV4-1; D gene: TRBD2; clone size: .; J gene: TRBJ2-1; CDR3 DNA: TGCGCCAGCAGCCAAGGACAAGAGCGGGGAACTAATGAGCAGTTCTTC; CDR3 protein: CASSQGQERGTNEQFF
V gene: TRBV5-1; D gene: .; clone size: .; J gene: TRBJ1-3; CDR3 DNA: TGCGCCAGCAGCTTGGATGCCTCAAAGGGGAACACCATATATTTT; CDR3 protein: CASSLDASKGNTIYF
V gene: TRBV2; D gene: TRBD2; clone size: .; J gene: TRBJ2-1; CDR3 DNA: TGTGCCAGCAAGGTGACTAGCGGGAGCCCCGGTGAGCAGTTCTTC; CDR3 protein: CASKVTSGSPGEQFF
V gene: TRBV4-1; D gene: .; clone size: .; J gene: TRBJ2-7; CDR3 DNA: TGCGCCAGCAGCCAAGATGACTTTGGGGCTTACGAGCAGTACTTC; CDR3 protein: CASSQDDFGAYEQYF
V gene: TRBV10-2; D gene: TRBD2; clone size: .; J gene: TRBJ2-3; CDR3 DNA: TGCGCCAGCAAACTACTAGCGGGATGGACAGATACGCAGTATTTT; CDR3 protein: CASKLLAGWTDTQYF
V gene: TRBV13; D gene: .; clone size: .; J gene: TRBJ2-6; CDR3 DNA: TGTGCCAGCAGCTTAGGCCTCCGGGACTCAGGGCCTGGGGCCAACGTCCTGACTTTC; CDR3 protein: CASSLGLRDSGPGANVLTF
V gene: TRBV11-3; D gene: TRBD1; clone size: few; J gene: TRBJ2-1; CDR3 DNA: TGTGCCAGCAGCTTAGGGCCCGGGACAGGGGTGTTCTTC; CDR3 protein: CASSLGPGTGVFF
V gene: TRBV6-5; D gene: TRBD1; clone size: .; J gene: TRBJ2-5; CDR3 DNA: TGTGCCACCAGTCGGACAGGGCACTTCCAAGAGACCCAGTACTTC; CDR3 protein: CATSRTGHFQETQYF
V gene: TRBV28; D gene: .; clone size: .; J gene: TRBJ2-5; CDR3 DNA: TGTGCCAGCGCTAAAGGAGGGACCCAGTACTTC; CDR3 protein: CASAKGGTQYF
V gene: TRBV10-3; D gene: .; clone size: .; J gene: TRBJ1-2; CDR3 DNA: TGTGCCATCAGTGAGTCACAGGTCAACTATGGCTACACCTTC; CDR3 protein: CAISESQVNYGYTF
V gene: TRBV6-5; D gene: .; clone size: .; J gene: TRBJ1-5; CDR3 DNA: TGTGCCAGCAGTTACTCAGGGGCGGATCAGCCCCAGCATTTT; CDR3 protein: CASSYSGADQPQHF
V gene: TRBV7-8; D gene: TRBD2; clone size: .; J gene: TRBJ2-7; CDR3 DNA: TGTGCCAGCAGCTTAGCGCCGGGGGGGCGTCGCTACGAGCAGTACTTC; CDR3 protein: CASSLAPGGRRYEQYF
V gene: TRBV29-1; D gene: TRBD2; clone size: .; J gene: TRBJ2-5; CDR3 DNA: TGCAGCGTCAGAGGGGGTACCCGGGGGGGCCAGTACTTC; CDR3 protein: CSVRGGTRGGQYF
V gene: TRBV10-2; D gene: .; clone size: .; J gene: TRBJ2-2; CDR3 DNA: TGCGCCAGCAGTGAGGCGACCGGGGGAACCGGGGAGCTGTTTTTT; CDR3 protein: CASSEATGGTGELFF
V gene: TRBV29-1; D gene: TRBD1; clone size: .; J gene: TRBJ1-1; CDR3 DNA: TGCAGCGTTACCGGGACAGGCACTGAAGCTTTCTTT; CDR3 protein: CSVTGTGTEAFF
V gene: TRBV19; D gene: .; clone size: .; J gene: TRBJ2-2; CDR3 DNA: TGTGCCAGTAGTTTATCACCGGGACATAACACCGGGGAGCTGTTTTTT; CDR3 protein: CASSLSPGHNTGELFF
V gene: TRBV18; D gene: .; clone size: .; J gene: TRBJ2-7; CDR3 DNA: TGTGCCAGCTCACCAACTAGCTCCGAGCAGTACTTC; CDR3 protein: CASSPTSSEQYF
V gene: TRBV5-1; D gene: TRBD2; clone size: .; J gene: TRBJ2-7; CDR3 DNA: TGCGCCAGCAGCCAAGAGGGCGGGAGGGTCTACGAGCAGTACTTC; CDR3 protein: CASSQEGGRVYEQYF
V gene: TRBV10-3; D gene: TRBD2; clone size: .; J gene: TRBJ2-7; CDR3 DNA: TGTGCCATCAGTGAGACTAGCGGGAGACCCGCCGAGCAGTACTTC; CDR3 protein: CAISETSGRPAEQYF
V gene: TRBV7-9; D gene: .; clone size: .; J gene: TRBJ2-7; CDR3 DNA: TGTGCCAGCAGCCCGTTCGGGGACTACGAGCAGTACTTC; CDR3 protein: CASSPFGDYEQYF
V gene: TRBV10-3; D gene: TRBD2; clone size: .; J gene: TRBJ2-5; CDR3 DNA: TGTGCCTCCCGACTAGCGGGAGAAGAGACCCAGTACTTC; CDR3 protein: CASRLAGEETQYF
V gene: TRBV5-1; D gene: TRBD2; clone size: once; J gene: TRBJ2-7; CDR3 DNA: TGCGCCAGCAGCCGACTAGCGGGAGGAATTAAGGACGAGCAGTACTTC; CDR3 protein: CASSRLAGGIKDEQYF
V gene: TRBV19; D gene: .; clone size: .; J gene: TRBJ2-7; CDR3 DNA: TGTGCCAGTAGTGCGGGACTCTACTACGAGCAGTACTTC; CDR3 protein: CASSAGLYYEQYF
V gene: TRBV7-9; D gene: .; clone size: .; J gene: TRBJ2-4; CDR3 DNA: TGTGCCAGCAGCTTAGCCCCTCTCGCCAAAAACATTCAGTACTTC; CDR3 protein: CASSLAPLAKNIQYF
V gene: TRBV2; D gene: .; clone size: .; J gene: TRBJ1-6; CDR3 DNA: TGTGCCAGCAGTGTCCACACTAAGGGCGGAGGGCGCAATAATTCACCCCTCCACTTT; CDR3 protein: CASSVHTKGGGRNNSPLHF
V gene: TRBV28; D gene: .; clone size: .; J gene: TRBJ2-2; CDR3 DNA: TGTGCCAGCAGTTCGCGCGGGGCTAACACCGGGGAGCTGTTTTTT; CDR3 protein: CASSSRGANTGELFF
V gene: TRBV27; D gene: TRBD1; clone size: .; J gene: TRBJ1-1; CDR3 DNA: TGTGCCAGCAGTTACAGGGGGTATACTGAAGCTTTCTTT; CDR3 protein: CASSYRGYTEAFF
V gene: TRBV30; D gene: TRBD2; clone size: .; J gene: TRBJ2-7; CDR3 DNA: TGTGCCTGGAGTGTACCTGGGGGAGGGCCCCCAGAGCAGTACTTC; CDR3 protein: CAWSVPGGGPPEQYF
V gene: TRBV19; D gene: .; clone size: .; J gene: TRBJ2-2; CDR3 DNA: TGTGCCAGTAGTATTTGGGCTTCTTACACCGGGGAGCTGTTTTTT; CDR3 protein: CASSIWASYTGELFF
V gene: TRBV12-3/TRBV12-4; D gene: .; clone size: once; J gene: TRBJ1-1; CDR3 DNA: TGTGCCAGCAACCAGGGTGCGAACACTGAAGCTTTCTTT; CDR3 protein: CASNQGANTEAFF
V gene: TRBV29-1; D gene: TRBD2; clone size: .; J gene: TRBJ2-1; CDR3 DNA: TGCAGCGTTGGACTAGCGGGAGATGGTGAGCAGTTCTTC; CDR3 protein: CSVGLAGDGEQFF
V gene: TRBV6-5; D gene: TRBD2; clone size: .; J gene: TRBJ2-5; CDR3 DNA: TGTGCCAGCACGGGAGGGGGCCAAGAGACCCAGTACTTC; CDR3 protein: CASTGGGQETQYF
V gene: TRBV6-1; D gene: TRBD1; clone size: .; J gene: TRBJ1-5; CDR3 DNA: TGTGCCAGCAGTGCCGGACAGGGGACTTATAGCAATCAGCCCCAGCATTTT; CDR3 protein: CASSAGQGTYSNQPQHF
V gene: TRBV5-1; D gene: TRBD2; clone size: .; J gene: TRBJ2-1; CDR3 DNA: TGCGCCAGCAGCTTGGGTCGTGGGACTAGCGGGAGGGAGGAGCAGTTCTTC; CDR3 protein: CASSLGRGTSGREEQFF
V gene: TRBV19; D gene: TRBD2; clone size: .; J gene: TRBJ2-1; CDR3 DNA: TGTGCCAGTAGTATAGATCGACTAGCGCAAGTCCCCAATGAGCAGTTCTTC; CDR3 protein: CASSIDRLAQVPNEQFF
V gene: TRBV25-1; D gene: .; clone size: .; J gene: TRBJ2-1; CDR3 DNA: TGTGCCAGCAGTGAATCAGGGGCTAAGGACAATGAGCAGTTCTTC; CDR3 protein: CASSESGAKDNEQFF
V gene: TRBV6-5; D gene: .; clone size: .; J gene: TRBJ1-1; CDR3 DNA: TGTGCCAGCAGTAGGGGACATTTAACTGAAGCTTTCTTT; CDR3 protein: CASSRGHLTEAFF
V gene: TRBV11-2; D gene: .; clone size: .; J gene: TRBJ2-3; CDR3 DNA: TGTGCCAGCAGCAACGCAGGTACAGATACGCAGTATTTT; CDR3 protein: CASSNAGTDTQYF
V gene: TRBV27; D gene: .; clone size: .; J gene: TRBJ2-2; CDR3 DNA: TGTGCCAGCAAGAGGATGGGGCTGTCCACCGGGGAGCTGTTTTTT; CDR3 protein: CASKRMGLSTGELFF
V gene: TRBV6-2/TRBV6-3; D gene: TRBD2; clone size: .; J gene: TRBJ2-7; CDR3 DNA: TGTGCCAGCAGTTACTCGACTAGCGGGAGCGAGCAGTACTTC; CDR3 protein: CASSYSTSGSEQYF
V gene: TRBV4-2; D gene: TRBD1; clone size: .; J gene: TRBJ1-1; CDR3 DNA: TGTGCCAGCAGCGACAGGGCTGATGAAGCTTTCTTT; CDR3 protein: CASSDRADEAFF
V gene: TRBV11-2; D gene: .; clone size: .; J gene: TRBJ2-5; CDR3 DNA: TGTGCCAGCAGCTTCAGCGGACGCCAAGAGACCCAGTACTTC; CDR3 protein: CASSFSGRQETQYF
V gene: TRBV25-1; D gene: .; clone size: once; J gene: TRBJ2-3; CDR3 DNA: TGTGCCAGCAGTCCCCGGGACTCCTATCCAGATACGCAGTATTTT; CDR3 protein: CASSPRDSYPDTQYF
V gene: TRBV29-1; D gene: TRBD2; clone size: .; J gene: TRBJ2-7; CDR3 DNA: TGCAGCGTTGGGGTGCGGCTAGCGGGAAACGACGAGCAGTACTTC; CDR3 protein: CSVGVRLAGNDEQYF
V gene: TRBV29-1; D gene: .; clone size: .; J gene: TRBJ1-1; CDR3 DNA: TGCAGCGTTGGCCAGGGGCGGGAAGCTTTCTTT; CDR3 protein: CSVGQGREAFF
V gene: TRBV28; D gene: .; clone size: .; J gene: TRBJ1-5; CDR3 DNA: TGTGCCAGCAGCCAGGGTCGACAGCCCCAGCATTTT; CDR3 protein: CASSQGRQPQHF
V gene: TRBV18; D gene: .; clone size: .; J gene: TRBJ1-5; CDR3 DNA: TGTGCCAGCTCACCACCGGGGGGGATCAATCAGCCCCAGCATTTT; CDR3 protein: CASSPPGGINQPQHF
V gene: TRBV5-1; D gene: .; clone size: .; J gene: TRBJ1-1; CDR3 DNA: TGCGCCAGCAGCCAAACCGATCCGGGATCTAGGGATGGGTTGAACACTGAAGCTTTCTTT; CDR3 protein: CASSQTDPGSRDGLNTEAFF
V gene: TRBV5-4; D gene: TRBD2; clone size: .; J gene: TRBJ2-1; CDR3 DNA: TGTGCCAGCAGCTTGGTACTAGCGGGATATACTGAGCAGTTCTTC; CDR3 protein: CASSLVLAGYTEQFF
V gene: TRBV2; D gene: TRBD1; clone size: .; J gene: TRBJ1-4; CDR3 DNA: TGTGCCAGCCGCTGGACAGGCCTTAATGAAAAACTGTTTTTT; CDR3 protein: CASRWTGLNEKLFF
V gene: TRBV12-5; D gene: .; clone size: .; J gene: TRBJ2-3; CDR3 DNA: TGTGCTAGTGGTTTGGAGGGGGGGCCACCAGATACGCAGTATTTT; CDR3 protein: CASGLEGGPPDTQYF
V gene: TRBV3-1/TRBV3-2; D gene: TRBD2; clone size: .; J gene: TRBJ2-1; CDR3 DNA: TGTGCCAGCACTCTGGGGCTCCTAGCGGGGTACAATGAGCAGTTCTTC; CDR3 protein: CASTLGLLAGYNEQFF
V gene: TRBV28; D gene: .; clone size: .; J gene: TRBJ2-5; CDR3 DNA: TGTGCCAGCAGTTTCCGGGTAACGGAGACCCAGTACTTC; CDR3 protein: CASSFRVTETQYF
V gene: TRBV30; D gene: .; clone size: .; J gene: TRBJ1-1; CDR3 DNA: TGTGCCTGGAGTGGACAGTCATACACTGAAGCTTTCTTT; CDR3 protein: CAWSGQSYTEAFF
V gene: TRBV5-6; D gene: .; clone size: .; J gene: TRBJ2-1; CDR3 DNA: TGTGCCAGCAGCTTGAATATAAATGAGCAGTTCTTC; CDR3 protein: CASSLNINEQFF
V gene: TRBV10-3; D gene: .; clone size: .; J gene: TRBJ2-5; CDR3 DNA: TGTGCCATCTCGGCGGCCCGGCAAGAGACCCAGTACTTC; CDR3 protein: CAISAARQETQYF